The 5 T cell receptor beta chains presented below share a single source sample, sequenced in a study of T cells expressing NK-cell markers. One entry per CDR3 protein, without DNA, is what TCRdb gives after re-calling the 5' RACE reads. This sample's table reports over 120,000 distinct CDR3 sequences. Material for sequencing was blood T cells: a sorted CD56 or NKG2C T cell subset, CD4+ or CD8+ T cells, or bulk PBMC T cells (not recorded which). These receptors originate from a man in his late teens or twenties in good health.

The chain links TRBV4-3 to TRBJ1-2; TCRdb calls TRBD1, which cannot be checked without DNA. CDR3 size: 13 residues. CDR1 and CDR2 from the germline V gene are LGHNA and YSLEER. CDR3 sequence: CASSSRTGYGYTF.

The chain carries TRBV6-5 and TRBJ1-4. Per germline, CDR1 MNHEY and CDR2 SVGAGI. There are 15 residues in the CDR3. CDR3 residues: CASSYHAGTNEKLFF.

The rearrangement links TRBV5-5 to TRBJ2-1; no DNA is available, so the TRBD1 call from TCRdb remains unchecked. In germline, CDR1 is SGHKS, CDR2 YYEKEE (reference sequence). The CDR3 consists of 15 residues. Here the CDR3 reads CASSLEPRELDEQFF. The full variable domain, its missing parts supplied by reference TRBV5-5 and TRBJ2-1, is DAGVTQSPTHLIKTRGQQVTLRCSPISGHKSVSWYQQVLGQGPQFIFQYYEKEERGRGNFPDRFSARQFPNYSSELNVNALLLGDSALYLCASSLEPRELDEQFFGPGTRLTVL.

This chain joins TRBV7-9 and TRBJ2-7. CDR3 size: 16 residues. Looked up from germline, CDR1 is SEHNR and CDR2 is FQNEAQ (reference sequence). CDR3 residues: CASSLTEGGRSYEQYF.

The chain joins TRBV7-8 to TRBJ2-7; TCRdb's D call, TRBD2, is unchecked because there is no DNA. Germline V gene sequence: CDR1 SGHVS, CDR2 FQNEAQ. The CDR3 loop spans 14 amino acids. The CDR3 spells CASSSPGSIYEQYF. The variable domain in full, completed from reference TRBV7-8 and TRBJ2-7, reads GAGVSQSPRYKVAKRGQDVALRCDPISGHVSLFWYQQALGQGPEFLTYFQNEAQLDKSGLPSDRFFAERPEGSVSTLKIQRTQQEDSAVYLCASSSPGSIYEQYFGPGTRLTVT.